Sequencing of this T cell receptor beta chain was carried out in a study of radiation and T cells in renal cell carcinoma. Findings and limits, study-wide: Compared with controls, irradiated tumors had more, larger dominant CDR3 motifs.

Sample treatment: 15 Gy SBRT to primary tumor, nephrectomy 4 weeks later. Concerning this clone: Antigen unknown.

Using immunoSEQ multiplex PCR, the repertoire was profiled, and TCRdb retains in-frame clones only, with some absent. In the table there are 22,000 or so clones, around 49% of which are singletons. Between the trimmed V and J ends, which lost 4 bases and 0 bases, there was a span of 21 bases. Germline-derived CDR1 and CDR2 are SGHDN and FVKESK. This CDR3 region has 18 residues. Sequences were derived from tumor tissue, sampled from a patient whose treatment included radiotherapy and nephrectomy. This clonotype was obtained from a woman between 45 and 65 years old with renal cell carcinoma. The chain recombines TRBV14 with TRBJ1-2; D is possibly TRBD1 (6 bases). This CDR3 is CASSPTTRRQGTNYGYTF. The DNA for the CDR3 is TGTGCCAGCAGCCCGACAACCCGTAGGCAGGGGACTAACTATGGCTACACCTTC.